Included here is one T cell receptor beta chain sequence, with context. Germline V gene data show CDR1 as LGHNT and CDR2 as FRNRAP. The V end lost 1 base, the J end lost 0 bases, and 9 bases lay between the germline ends. The CDR3 is 15 residues long. These data are taken from a study of brain T cells in children with intractable seizures. Sequencing was limited to surgery cases with top T cell transcript signatures in brain tissue. Clones were read by immunoSEQ multiplex PCR, and TCRdb kept only the in-frame ones, dropping some. This sample has 78,000 or so clones, with approximately 89% found just once.

The chain joins TRBV12-5 to TRBJ1-1, with a weak D call TRBD1 (5 bases). The specimen was peripheral blood, collected at surgery. The TCR comes from a girl aged 2-10 years with Rasmussen encephalitis and intractable seizures. CDR3 region: CASGLAGGVNTEAFF. CDR3 DNA sequence: TGTGCTAGTGGTTTGGCAGGAGGGGTGAACACTGAAGCTTTCTTT.